The T cell receptor beta chain described here comes from a study of tumor-infiltrating lymphocytes in primary liver carcinoma. The junction had 6 bases not matched to a gene; V was cut back by 11 bases and J by 8 bases. Per the germline V gene, CDR1 is SGHAT and CDR2 is FQNNGV. The CDR3 totals 12 residues. With a constant-region primer, TCR beta cDNA was made from approximately 500 ng of total RNA. Three nested multiplex PCR rounds, a slightly modified ARM-PCR, produced the libraries for TCR beta. TRBV1-TRBV30 forward and Cbeta reverse primers drove the first two approximately 10-cycle rounds. Using its own MiXCR run on the multiplex PCR reads, TCRdb lists one record per CDR3 protein. Among 300,000 to 350,000 distinct CDR3 sequences listed, around three fifths were seen once. This clonotype was recorded many times. Germline DNA was also extracted, while the blood RNA originated from unsorted whole blood.

The TCR originated in a woman in her twenties or thirties with primary liver carcinoma and hepatitis B virus infection. J is TRBJ2-4 and V is TRBV11-2; TRBD1 aligns across 10 bases. Sequenced sample: peripheral blood. CDR3 in DNA: TGTGCCGGCCGGGACAGGGGCGACATTCAGTACTTC. Protein sequence: CAGRDRGDIQYF.